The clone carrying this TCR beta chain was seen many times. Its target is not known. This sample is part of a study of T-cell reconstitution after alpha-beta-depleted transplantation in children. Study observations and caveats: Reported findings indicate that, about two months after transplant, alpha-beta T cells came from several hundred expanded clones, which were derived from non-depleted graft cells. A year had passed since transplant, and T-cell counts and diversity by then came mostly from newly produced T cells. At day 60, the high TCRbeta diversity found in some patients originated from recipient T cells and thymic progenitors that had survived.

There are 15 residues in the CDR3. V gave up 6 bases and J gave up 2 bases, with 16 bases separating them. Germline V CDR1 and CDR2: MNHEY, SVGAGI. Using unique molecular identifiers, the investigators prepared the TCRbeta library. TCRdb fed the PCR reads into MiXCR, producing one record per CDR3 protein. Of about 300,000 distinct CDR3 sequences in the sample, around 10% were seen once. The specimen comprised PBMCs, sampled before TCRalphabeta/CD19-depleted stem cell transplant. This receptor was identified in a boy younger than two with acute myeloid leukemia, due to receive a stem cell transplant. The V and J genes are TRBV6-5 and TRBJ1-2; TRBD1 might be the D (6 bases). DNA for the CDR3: TGTGCCAGCAGCTACGACTCGACAGGAAACTATGGCTACACCTTC. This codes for CASSYDSTGNYGYTF.